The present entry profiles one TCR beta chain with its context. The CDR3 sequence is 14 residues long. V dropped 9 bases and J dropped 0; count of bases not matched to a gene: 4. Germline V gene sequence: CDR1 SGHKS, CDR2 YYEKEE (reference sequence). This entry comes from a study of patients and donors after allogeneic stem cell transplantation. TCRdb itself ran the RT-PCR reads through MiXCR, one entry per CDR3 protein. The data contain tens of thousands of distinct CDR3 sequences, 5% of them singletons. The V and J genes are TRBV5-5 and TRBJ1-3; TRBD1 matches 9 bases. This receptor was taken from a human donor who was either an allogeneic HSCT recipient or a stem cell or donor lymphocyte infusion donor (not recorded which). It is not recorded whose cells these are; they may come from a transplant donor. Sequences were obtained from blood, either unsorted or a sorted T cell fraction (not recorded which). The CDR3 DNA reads TGTGCCACCGGACAGGGGAACTCTGGAAACACCATATATTTT. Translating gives CATGQGNSGNTIYF.